The sequence of this TCR beta chain was determined in a study of blood T cells in healthy people across ages. CDR3 length equals 12 residues. V was trimmed by 6 bases and J by 7 bases, leaving 9 bases between them. The germline gives CDR1 SGHAT, CDR2 FQNNGV. The study's findings and limits: Possibly confounding the expanded clonotype changes was the fact that donor CMV status was unknown. Diversity was estimated from one million T cells, and these estimates were considered underestimates. TCR beta diversity, measured per million T cells, fell in a roughly linear way with age.

Sample-barcoded 5' priming and a J-beta primer mix drove a second PCR of roughly 6 to 12 cycles. Each of the cDNA molecules was tagged by a template-switch adaptor with 12 random nucleotides. Each CDR3 protein gets one entry after TCRdb re-called the 5' RACE reads with MiXCR. The data show 2 million or so distinct CDR3 sequences, around 50% seen once. Points on this clonotype: What it binds is unknown.

This clonotype was obtained from a middle-aged woman in good health. Sequenced material: blood. This chain joins TRBV11-2 and TRBJ2-2; D possibly matches TRBD1 or TRBD2 (5 bases each). The chain's CDR3 is CASRGVGGELFF. The CDR3 DNA reads TGTGCCAGCAGGGGGGTCGGCGGGGAGCTGTTTTTT.